This T cell receptor (beta chain) comes out of a study of identical twins. Study results and caveats: Abundant cord blood beta clonotypes carried fewer insertions; memory repertoires showed none.

This clonotype appeared a few times. Its antigen is as yet unknown. Each CDR3 protein is one row after TCRdb ran MiXCR on the 5' RACE reads. The sample has roughly 500,000 distinct CDR3 sequences, about 20% seen once. Germline loops: CDR1 SQVTM, CDR2 ANQGSEA. The CDR3 spans 13 residues. The V segment lost 7 bases and the J segment 7 bases; nucleotides outside the gene matches: 12. These data were likewise used in another study, on T cells expressing NK-cell markers. This second report adds: Several experiments added an anti-gamma-delta TCR antibody to sort only alpha-beta TCR T cells. The share of CD8+ T cells held by dominant NKG2C+ clonotypes was about 1.0-8% in about six donors. These clonotypes also led the CD3+CD56-NKG2C+ fraction in a handful of donors.

The rearrangement joins TRBV29-1 to TRBJ1-1; 7 nucleotides agree with TRBD1. The TCR comes from a young woman in good health. Sequencing was carried out using CD4+ T cells sorted from blood. In DNA, the CDR3 is TGCAGCGCCGGGGGTTGGTGGGACAGTGAAGCTTTCTTT. Protein sequence: CSAGGWWDSEAFF.